A selection of T cell receptor beta chains follows, all from one sample in a study of regulatory T cells in long-lasting Graves disease. Each CDR3 protein is one row after TCRdb ran MiXCR on the multiplex PCR reads. This sample yields 600,000 to 800,000 distinct CDR3 sequences, of which about 32% are seen a single time; 40% to 50% belongs to the top ten. The material sequenced was peripheral blood mononuclear cells (PBMCs), taken when the disease was refractory, from a patient treated with antithyroid drugs. These receptors were obtained from a female donor with Graves disease. CDR3s include the opening cysteine and the closing phenylalanine or tryptophan. Each record gives: J gene, V gene, clone size, D gene, CDR3 DNA, CDR3 protein. A D gene is named only where the DNA matches it firmly. Size is stated for part of the rows, as once, few or many counts, or as a class when the clone is expanded.

TRBJ1-2,TRBV19,few,TRBD1,TGTGCCAGTAAGTTGAGCGGACAGGGAAACTATGGCTACACCTTC,CASKLSGQGNYGYTF
TRBJ1-5,TRBV10-2,-,-,TGCGCCAGCAGGGAGTGGAGTCTAGATCAGCCCCAGCATTTT,CASREWSLDQPQHF
TRBJ2-1,TRBV5-1,-,-,TGCGCCAGCAGCTCCACTCCGAGCTCCTACAATGAGCAGTTCTTC,CASSSTPSSYNEQFF
TRBJ1-1,TRBV24-1,-,-,TGTGCCACGGCGTCTGCGAACACTGAAGCTTTCTTT,CATASANTEAFF
TRBJ2-7,TRBV7-2,few,-,TGTGCCAGCACCCGTTTACTAGGCTACGAGCAGTACTTC,CASTRLLGYEQYF
TRBJ2-2,TRBV20-1,-,-,TGCAGTGCTAGACGGGATGGCACCGGGGAGCTGTTTTTT,CSARRDGTGELFF
TRBJ1-4,TRBV13,-,-,TGTGCCAGCAGCGGACCTGGGGCGGATGAAAAACTGTTTTTT,CASSGPGADEKLFF
TRBJ2-7,TRBV30,-,TRBD1,TGTGCCTGGAGACAGGGGACCTACGAGCAGTACTTC,CAWRQGTYEQYF
TRBJ1-3,TRBV7-2,-,-,TGTGCCAGCAGCCAGGACGGCTCTGGAAACACCATATATTTT,CASSQDGSGNTIYF
TRBJ2-5,TRBV9,-,-,TGTGCCAGCAGCGTAGACCACCGCGGCGAGACCCAGTACTTC,CASSVDHRGETQYF
TRBJ1-5,TRBV12-3/TRBV12-4,few,-,TGTGCCAGCAGTCAGGGGTCGCGTAATCAGCCCCAGCATTTT,CASSQGSRNQPQHF
TRBJ2-2,TRBV29-1,once,TRBD1,TGCAGCGCACCCAGGGGGTTGACCGGGGAGCTGTTTTTT,CSAPRGLTGELFF
TRBJ1-2,TRBV6-2/TRBV6-3,-,-,TGTGCCAGCAGTCCCTATCAACAGAACAGGGACGGCTACACCTTC,CASSPYQQNRDGYTF
TRBJ2-7,TRBV5-5,-,TRBD1,TGTGCCAGCAGCCCGGGACAGGGGAGGCTAGCGGTCTACGAGCAGTACTTC,CASSPGQGRLAVYEQYF
TRBJ2-2,TRBV6-1,-,-,TGTGCCAGCAGTGAGCAGGGTCTTCAGGGGGAGCTGTTTTTT,CASSEQGLQGELFF
TRBJ1-1,TRBV20-1,-,-,TGCAGTGCCAAGTGGGGGAACACTGAAGCTTTCTTT,CSAKWGNTEAFF